This record concerns one T cell receptor beta chain sequence. This CDR3 spans 15 amino acids. V was clipped by 5 bases and J by 11 bases; unmatched bases: 16. Molecular barcoding with unique molecular identifiers was used for the TCRbeta library. TCRdb ran MiXCR on the PCR reads and lists one entry per CDR3 protein. The data contain some 200,000 distinct CDR3 sequences, approximately 15% of them singletons. This entry comes from a study of T-cell reconstitution after alpha-beta-depleted transplantation in children. The gene calls are TRBV12-3 or TRBV12-4 and TRBJ1-1; 8 positions match TRBD1. This TCR was recovered from a human donor who donated a stem cell graft to a child with acute lymphoblastic leukemia. Sequencing was performed on PBMCs from the stem cell graft donor, taken from the stem cell graft. The CDR3 loop reads CASSKRQGSGFDAFF. CDR3 DNA: TGTGCCAGCAGTAAAAGACAGGGGTCAGGGTTTGACGCTTTCTTT.